This T cell receptor beta chain was retrieved from a study of Graves' ophthalmopathy and Graves' hyperthyroidism. As the template, RNA transcripts were used to amplify TCR beta CDR3 regions. First-round RT-PCR with HTBI primers preceded a second-round multiplex PCR. Each CDR3 protein is one row after TCRdb ran MiXCR on the multiplex PCR reads. The sample records roughly 600,000 distinct CDR3 sequences, less than 40% being singletons. V was clipped by 0 bases and J by 3 bases, with 8 bases between them. The CDR3 sequence is 14 residues long. Per germline, CDR1 SEHNR and CDR2 FQNEAQ (reference sequence).

This chain joins TRBV7-9 and TRBJ2-5; D not resolved. Sequenced input: peripheral blood or thyroid tissue (not recorded which). This TCR derives from an adult man with Graves' hyperthyroidism. This CDR3 is CASSLATSKETQYF. In nucleotides, the CDR3 is TGTGCCAGCAGCTTAGCGACTTCTAAAGAGACCCAGTACTTC.